The 25 T cell receptor beta chains listed next were all sequenced from one sample in a study of blood T cells in healthy people across ages. Primers used in a second PCR of roughly 6 to 11 cycles were a sample-barcoded 5' primer and a J-beta primer mix. From the 5' RACE reads, TCRdb called clonotypes with MiXCR, one entry per CDR3 protein. The repertoire holds 660,000 or so distinct CDR3 sequences, with 58% as singletons. Specimen: blood. These receptors were obtained from a man between 60 and 75 years old in good health.

V gene TRBV4-1 combines with J gene TRBJ2-7; D possibly corresponds to TRBD2 (6 bases). Deletions cut 4 bases from V and 0 bases from J, with 13 bases between. CDR1 is MGHRA and CDR2 is YSYEKL in the germline V gene. The CDR3 totals 15 residues. The CDR3 protein is CASSPTGTYSYEQYF. Written as DNA, the CDR3 is TGCGCCAGCAGCCCCACGGGGACTTACTCCTACGAGCAGTACTTC.

J is TRBJ1-5 and V is TRBV7-2; 7 nucleotides align to TRBD1. Germline lookup yields CDR1 SGHTA and CDR2 FQGNSA. Trimming at V came to 5 bases and at J to 6 bases, leaving 4 bases not matched to a gene. The length of the CDR3 is 13 residues. In DNA, the CDR3 is TGTGCCAGCAGCCTGAACAGGGGTCAGCCCCAGCATTTT. Its protein is CASSLNRGQPQHF.

This chain joins TRBV12-3 or TRBV12-4 and TRBJ2-6; TRBD1 matches at 7 bases. The CDR3 is 14 residues long. Trimming removed 5 bases from V and 4 bases from J; junction bases left unmatched: 2. Here the CDR3 DNA reads TGTGCCAGCAGTGGGACAGTCGGGGCCAACGTCCTGACTTTC. The encoded protein is CASSGTVGANVLTF.

This clonotype was seen a single time. This chain uses TRBV6-5 with TRBJ1-4; no reliable D call. CDR1 and CDR2 from the germline V gene are MNHEY and SVGAGI. The length of the CDR3 is 15 residues. V was pared by 0 bases and J by 3 bases, with 8 bases between. The CDR3 reads CASSYSRAANEKLFF. Here the CDR3 DNA reads TGTGCCAGCAGTTACTCCCGGGCGGCTAATGAAAAACTGTTTTTT.

The gene calls are TRBV10-2 and TRBJ1-2, with 8 bases fitting TRBD1. V shed 4 bases, J shed 8 bases, and the junction held 6 bases outside the gene matches. CDR1 is WSHSY, CDR2 SAAADI, per germline. The CDR3 sequence is 13 residues long. For the CDR3, the DNA is TGCGCCAGCAGTGGGGCGACAGGGGAAGGCTACACCTTC. It translates to CASSGATGEGYTF.

This clonotype was observed once. The gene calls are TRBV24-1 and TRBJ2-1; D may be TRBD1 (5 bases). The ends were cut back, 3 bases at V and 2 bases at J, with 10 bases in the middle. Germline V lookup: CDR1 KGHDR, CDR2 SFDVKD. The CDR3 spans 15 residues. CDR3 DNA: TGTGCCACCAGTGATCGAACAGGCGCCTACAATGAGCAGTTCTTC. Translating it yields CATSDRTGAYNEQFF.

The CDR3 DNA reads as TGTGCCAGCAGAGACAGGACTAGCGGGGGGGCCAACTCCTACAATGAGCAGTTCTTC. Amino acid sequence: CASRDRTSGGANSYNEQFF. The chain links TRBV2 to TRBJ2-1; 15 bases line up with TRBD2. From germline, CDR1 is SNHLY and CDR2 FYNNEI. J was trimmed by 0 bases and V by 6 bases; bases with no gene match: 9. The CDR3 consists of 19 residues.

This clonotype was observed a handful of times. The rearrangement links TRBV14 to TRBJ1-1; D gene unclear. Trimming shortened V by 0 bases and J by 4 bases, and 6 bases separated the two germline ends. CDR3 length: 13 residues. Germline V gene sequence: CDR1 SGHDN, CDR2 FVKESK. CDR3 sequence: CASSQDRVTEAFF. DNA for the CDR3: TGTGCCAGCAGCCAAGATCGGGTCACTGAAGCTTTCTTT.

The rearrangement joins TRBV18 to TRBJ1-2; 8 nucleotides line up with TRBD1. Germline values: CDR1 KGHSH, CDR2 LQKENI. Unmatched junction bases numbered 10, after V lost 8 bases and J lost 8 bases. This CDR3 has 13 residues. CDR3 residues: CASLGQGKGGYTF. Written as DNA, the CDR3 is TGTGCCAGCCTCGGACAGGGTAAAGGAGGCTACACCTTC.

The rearrangement joins TRBV25-1 to TRBJ1-2, with 9 positions matching TRBD1. This CDR3 region has 13 residues. With 6 bases clipped from V and 3 bases from J, the junction kept 2 bases outside the gene matches. The germline V gene has CDR1 MGHDK and CDR2 SYGVNS. CDR3: CASRRQGDYGYTF. CDR3 nucleotide sequence: TGTGCCAGCAGACGACAGGGGGACTATGGCTACACCTTC.

The sample holds a few counts of this clonotype. This chain connects TRBV29-1 to TRBJ2-2, with 11 bases that match TRBD1. The length of the CDR3 is 15 residues. The germline V gene encodes CDR1 SQVTM and CDR2 ANQGSEA. V shed 6 bases and J 5 bases; nucleotides not matched to a gene: 8. The CDR3 reads CSVRRTGGLTGELFF. CDR3 DNA sequence: TGCAGCGTCAGAAGGACAGGGGGCTTAACCGGGGAGCTGTTTTTT.

There are a few counts of this clonotype. This sequence joins TRBV20-1 and TRBJ2-5, with a weak D call TRBD1 (6 bases). Germline loops: CDR1 DFQATT, CDR2 SNEGSKA (reference sequence). Trimming removed 3 bases at V and 5 bases at J, with 13 bases between. The length of the CDR3 is 13 residues. The CDR3 sequence is CSASTGSSETQYF. CDR3 DNA: TGCAGTGCTAGTACAGGGAGCTCGGAGACCCAGTACTTC.

This sequence joins TRBV10-3 and TRBJ2-3; D remains ambiguous. Per the germline V gene, CDR1 is ENHRY and CDR2 is SYGVKD. Trimming left V 3 bases short and J 0 bases short, with 10 bases between. The CDR3 is 15 residues long. The CDR3 here is CAISDEVGSTDTQYF. The CDR3 bases are TGTGCCATCAGTGATGAGGTGGGAAGCACAGATACGCAGTATTTT.

The chain has TRBV20-1 and TRBJ2-5; a possible D gene is TRBD2 (7 bases). The CDR3 spans 14 residues. CDR1 and CDR2 from the germline V gene are DFQATT and SNEGSKA (reference sequence). Trimming cost V 0 bases and J 5 bases, with 13 bases left between them. The CDR3 region has the DNA TGCAGTGCTAGAGAGGGCGGGGGCCAGGAGACCCAGTACTTC. Translating gives CSAREGGGQETQYF.

This chain connects TRBV6-6 to TRBJ2-3; TRBD2 agrees at 9 bases. Germline CDR1 and CDR2: MNHNY and SVGAGI (reference sequence). V lost 6 bases and J lost 8; bases outside the gene matches: 9. The CDR3 runs 14 residues. The CDR3, as DNA: TGTGCCAGCAGCCCCAGCGGGGGGATCGGTACGCAGTATTTT. Translation gives CASSPSGGIGTQYF.

The chain couples TRBV28 to TRBJ1-6; D may be TRBD1 (6 bases). The CDR3 spans 14 residues. The germline V gene encodes CDR1 MDHEN and CDR2 SYDVKM. Trimming stripped 8 bases from V and 16 bases from J, with 24 bases between. The CDR3 coding sequence is TGTGCCAGCGCCCCTAGTAATGGATGGGGGGCTCTCCACTTT. Amino acid sequence: CASAPSNGWGALHF. Filled out from reference TRBV28 and TRBJ1-6, the complete variable domain reads DVKVTQSSRYLVKRTGEKVFLECVQDMDHENMFWYRQDPGLGLRLIYFSYDVKMKEKGDIPEGYSVSREKKERFSLILESASTNQTSMYLCASAPSNGWGALHFGNGTRLTVT.

There are a few counts of this clonotype. J is TRBJ2-4 and V is TRBV6-5; D tentatively reads TRBD1 or TRBD2 (5 bases each). In germline, CDR1 is MNHEY, CDR2 SVGAGI. This CDR3 region has 12 residues. Trimming removed 6 bases from V and 13 bases from J, with 16 bases in between. The CDR3 protein is CASRGPTTVQYF. In nucleotides, the CDR3 is TGTGCCAGCAGGGGACCTACGACAGTGCAGTACTTC.

V gene TRBV6-5 combines with J gene TRBJ2-4; the D gene is possibly TRBD1 (6 bases). The CDR3 runs 15 residues. The germline V gene encodes CDR1 MNHEY and CDR2 SVGAGI. V dropped 6 bases and J dropped 7 bases, with 19 bases sitting between them. Here the CDR3 DNA reads TGTGCCAGCAGACCTACCCCGGGACAAGGGAACATTCAGTACTTC. It specifies CASRPTPGQGNIQYF.

There are a few counts of this clonotype. This rearrangement joins TRBV29-1 to TRBJ2-5, with TRBD1 matching 8 bases. CDR1 and CDR2 (germline): SQVTM, ANQGSEA. J gave up 11 bases and V 7 bases, and 12 bases lay outside the gene matches. The CDR3 sequence is 12 residues long. The CDR3 loop is CSGAKTGGQQYF. Written as DNA, the CDR3 is TGCAGCGGCGCGAAAACAGGGGGGCAGCAGTACTTC.

This clonotype has a handful of counts. The chain joins TRBV10-3 to TRBJ2-5; a possible D gene is TRBD1 (6 bases). V was shortened by 5 bases and J by 2 bases, with 9 bases between the two germline ends. Germline V gives CDR1 ENHRY, CDR2 SYGVKD. The CDR3 has 13 amino acids. CDR3 coding DNA: TGTGCCATCAGTAGAGACAGGCAAGAGACCCAGTACTTC. Protein: CAISRDRQETQYF.

This rearrangement joins TRBV20-1 to TRBJ2-5, with 9 bases identical to TRBD1. V gave up 2 bases and J gave up 1 base; unmatched junction bases: 5. The CDR3 runs 15 residues. Germline lookup yields CDR1 DFQATT and CDR2 SNEGSKA (reference sequence). CDR3 coding DNA: TGCAGTGCTAGAATTTGGGACAGGGTCCAAGAGACCCAGTACTTC. This gives the protein CSARIWDRVQETQYF.

The sample holds a few counts of this clonotype. This rearrangement joins TRBV29-1 to TRBJ1-2; D remains unclear. V was trimmed by 1 base and J by 7 bases, leaving 13 bases between them. Germline V lookup: CDR1 SQVTM, CDR2 ANQGSEA. The CDR3 is made up of 13 amino acids. CDR3 in amino acids: CSVEGQDEGGYTF. The CDR3 DNA is TGCAGCGTTGAAGGCCAGGACGAGGGTGGCTACACCTTC.

The V call is TRBV4-1, the J call TRBJ2-7, with D possibly matching TRBD2 (6 bases). The DNA end lines up better with TRBJ2-5; the J call may be wrong. Germline V gene data show CDR1 as MGHRA and CDR2 as YSYEKL. The CDR3 contains 17 residues. CDR3 coding DNA: TGCGCCAGCAGCCAAAGAGCCCTGTGGGGGGACTCCGGGACCCAGTACTTC. This translates into CASSQRALWGDSGTQYF.

This rearrangement joins TRBV6-4 to TRBJ2-7; TRBD2 matches at 14 bases. This CDR3 is 18 amino acids long. Unmatched junction bases numbered 14, after V lost 7 bases and J lost 3 bases. CDR1 is MRHNA and CDR2 is SNTAGT in the germline V gene. The CDR3 sequence: CASTQGGTSGGHVYEQYF. CDR3 bases: TGTGCCAGCACCCAAGGGGGGACTAGCGGGGGTCACGTCTACGAGCAGTACTTC.

V and J are TRBV7-2 and TRBJ2-3, with D possibly matching TRBD2 (6 bases). Germline V CDR1 and CDR2: SGHTA, FQGNSA. Between the trimmed V and J ends, which lost 3 bases and 2 bases, there was a span of 18 bases. This CDR3 spans 17 amino acids. CDR3 sequence reads: CASSFLQSGYVTDTQYF. CDR3 nucleotide sequence: TGTGCCAGCAGCTTTTTGCAAAGCGGGTACGTCACAGATACGCAGTATTTT.